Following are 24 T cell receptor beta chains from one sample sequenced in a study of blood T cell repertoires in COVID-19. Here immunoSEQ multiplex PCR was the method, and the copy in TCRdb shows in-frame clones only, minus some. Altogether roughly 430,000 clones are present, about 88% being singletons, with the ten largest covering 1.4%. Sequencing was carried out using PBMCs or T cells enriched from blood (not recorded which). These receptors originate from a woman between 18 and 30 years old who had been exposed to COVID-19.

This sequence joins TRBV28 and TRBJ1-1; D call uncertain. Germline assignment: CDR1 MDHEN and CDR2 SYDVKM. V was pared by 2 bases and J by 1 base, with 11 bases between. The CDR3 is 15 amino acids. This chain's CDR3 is CASSLPRHTNTEAFF. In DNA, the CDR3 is TGTGCCAGCAGTTTACCGAGGCATACGAACACTGAAGCTTTCTTT.

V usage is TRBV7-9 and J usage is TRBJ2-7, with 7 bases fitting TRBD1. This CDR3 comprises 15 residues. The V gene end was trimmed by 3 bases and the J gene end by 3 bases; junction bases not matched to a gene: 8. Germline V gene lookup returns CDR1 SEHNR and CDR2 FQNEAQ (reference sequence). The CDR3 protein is CASSFLGQVNYEQYF. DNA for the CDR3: TGTGCCAGCAGCTTCCTAGGACAGGTGAACTACGAGCAGTACTTC.

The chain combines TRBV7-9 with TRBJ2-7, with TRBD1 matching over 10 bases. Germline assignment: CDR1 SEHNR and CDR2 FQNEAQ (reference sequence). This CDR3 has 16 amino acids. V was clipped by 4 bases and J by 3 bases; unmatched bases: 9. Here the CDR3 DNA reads TGTGCCAGCAGCTCGGATAGGACAGGGGGGATCTACGAGCAGTACTTC. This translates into CASSSDRTGGIYEQYF.

In DNA, the CDR3 is TGTGCCAGCAGCCCACAGGGCTCTGGAAACACCATATATTTT. Its protein product is CASSPQGSGNTIYF. This rearrangement joins TRBV4-2 to TRBJ1-3; tentatively, D is TRBD1 (6 bases). CDR3 length: 14 amino acids. Per germline, CDR1 LGHNA and CDR2 YNFKEQ. Trimming removed 4 bases at V and 0 bases at J, with 7 bases between.

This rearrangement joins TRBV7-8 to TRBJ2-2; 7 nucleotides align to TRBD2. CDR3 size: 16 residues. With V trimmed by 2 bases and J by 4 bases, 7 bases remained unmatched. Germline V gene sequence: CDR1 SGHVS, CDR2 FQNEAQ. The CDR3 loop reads CASSLSAGEITGELFF. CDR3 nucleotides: TGTGCCAGCAGCTTATCTGCGGGAGAGATCACCGGGGAGCTGTTTTTT.

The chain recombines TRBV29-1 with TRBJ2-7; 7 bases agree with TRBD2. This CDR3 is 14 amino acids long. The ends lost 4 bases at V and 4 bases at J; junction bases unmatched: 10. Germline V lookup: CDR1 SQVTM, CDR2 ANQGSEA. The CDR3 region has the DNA TGCAGCGTTGCACCGACTAGCCCCATTTACGAGCAGTACTTC. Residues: CSVAPTSPIYEQYF.

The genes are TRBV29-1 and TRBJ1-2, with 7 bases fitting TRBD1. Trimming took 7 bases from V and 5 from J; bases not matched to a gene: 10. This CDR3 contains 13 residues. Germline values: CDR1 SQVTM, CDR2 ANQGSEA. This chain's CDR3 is CSGILQGRYGYTF. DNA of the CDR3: TGCAGCGGTATCCTACAGGGGAGGTATGGCTACACCTTC.

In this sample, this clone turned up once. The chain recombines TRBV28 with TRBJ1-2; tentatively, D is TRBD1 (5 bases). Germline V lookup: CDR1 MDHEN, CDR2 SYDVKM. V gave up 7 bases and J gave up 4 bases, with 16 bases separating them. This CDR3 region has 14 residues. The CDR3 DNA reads TGTGCCAGCACCGTTGGGGGGGACGGCTATGGCTACACCTTC. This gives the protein CASTVGGDGYGYTF.

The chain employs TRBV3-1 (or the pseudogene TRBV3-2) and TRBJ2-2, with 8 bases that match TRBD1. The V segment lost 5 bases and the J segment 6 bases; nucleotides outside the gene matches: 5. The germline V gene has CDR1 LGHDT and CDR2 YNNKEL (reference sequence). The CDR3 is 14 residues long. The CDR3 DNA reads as TGTGCCAGCAGCTTCGGGACAGGCCCCGGGGAGCTGTTTTTT. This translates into CASSFGTGPGELFF.

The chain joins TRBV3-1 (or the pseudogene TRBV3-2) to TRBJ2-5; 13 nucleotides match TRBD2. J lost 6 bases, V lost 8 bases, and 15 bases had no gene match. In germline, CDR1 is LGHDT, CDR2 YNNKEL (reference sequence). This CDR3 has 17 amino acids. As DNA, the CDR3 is TGTGCCAGCGGCCGCGTAAGACTAGCGGGAGGAATACAGACCCAGTACTTC. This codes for CASGRVRLAGGIQTQYF.

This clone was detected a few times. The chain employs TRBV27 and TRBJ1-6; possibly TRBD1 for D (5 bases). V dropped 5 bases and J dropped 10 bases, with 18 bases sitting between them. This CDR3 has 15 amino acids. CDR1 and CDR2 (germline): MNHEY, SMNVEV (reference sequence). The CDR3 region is CASSLRGAEGSPLHF. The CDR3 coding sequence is TGTGCCAGCAGTCTTCGCGGGGCGGAAGGGTCACCCCTCCACTTT.

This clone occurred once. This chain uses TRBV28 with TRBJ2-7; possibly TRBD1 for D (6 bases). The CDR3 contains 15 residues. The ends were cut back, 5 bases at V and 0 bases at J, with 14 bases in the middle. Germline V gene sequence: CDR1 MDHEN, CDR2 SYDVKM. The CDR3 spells CASSAPRGSSYEQYF. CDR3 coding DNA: TGTGCCAGCAGTGCCCCGAGGGGGAGCTCCTACGAGCAGTACTTC.

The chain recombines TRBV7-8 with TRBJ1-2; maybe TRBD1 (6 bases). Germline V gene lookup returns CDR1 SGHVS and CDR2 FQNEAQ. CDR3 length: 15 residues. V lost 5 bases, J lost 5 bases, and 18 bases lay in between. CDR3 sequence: CASSAYSLGGYGYTF. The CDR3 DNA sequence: TGTGCCAGCAGCGCATATTCCCTAGGGGGATATGGCTACACCTTC.

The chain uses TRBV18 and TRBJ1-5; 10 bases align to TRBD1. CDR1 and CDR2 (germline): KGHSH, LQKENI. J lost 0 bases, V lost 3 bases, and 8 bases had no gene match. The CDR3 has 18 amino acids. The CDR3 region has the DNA TGTGCCAGCTCACCCCTGGGACAGGGGTCTACTAGCAATCAGCCCCAGCATTTT. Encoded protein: CASSPLGQGSTSNQPQHF.

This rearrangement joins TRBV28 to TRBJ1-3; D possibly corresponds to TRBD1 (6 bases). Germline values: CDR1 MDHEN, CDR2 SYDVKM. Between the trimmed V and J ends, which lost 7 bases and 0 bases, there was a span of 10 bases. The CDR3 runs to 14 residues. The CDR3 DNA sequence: TGTGCCAGCAAGGGGGGGAGCTCTGGAAACACCATATATTTT. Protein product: CASKGGSSGNTIYF.

The CDR3: CASSRLGGGNTIYF. The CDR3 DNA reads as TGTGCCAGCAGCCGCTTAGGGGGTGGAAACACCATATATTTT. The gene calls are TRBV7-2 and TRBJ1-3; a weak D match, TRBD1 (6 bases). Germline CDR1 reads SGHTA; CDR2 reads FQGNSA. Between the trimmed V and J ends, which lost 5 bases and 3 bases, there was a span of 11 bases. The CDR3 extends over 14 amino acids.

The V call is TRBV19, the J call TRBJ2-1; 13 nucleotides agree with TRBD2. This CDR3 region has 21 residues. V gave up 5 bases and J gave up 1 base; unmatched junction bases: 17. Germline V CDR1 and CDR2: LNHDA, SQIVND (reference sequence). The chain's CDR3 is CASSDPSSRTSGRGSYNEQFF. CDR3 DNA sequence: TGTGCCAGTAGTGATCCTTCCAGTCGGACTAGCGGGAGAGGTTCCTACAATGAGCAGTTCTTC.

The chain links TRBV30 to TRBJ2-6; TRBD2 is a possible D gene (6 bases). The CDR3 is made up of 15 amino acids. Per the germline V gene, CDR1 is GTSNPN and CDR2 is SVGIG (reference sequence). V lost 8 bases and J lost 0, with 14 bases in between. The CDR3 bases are TGTGCCCGAAATCACGGGGGCTCTGGGGCCAACGTCCTGACTTTC. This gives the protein CARNHGGSGANVLTF. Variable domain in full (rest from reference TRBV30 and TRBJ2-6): SQTIHQWPATLVQPVGSPLSLECTVEGTSNPNLYWYRQAAGRGLQLLFYSVGIGQISSEVPQNLSASRPQDRQFILSSKKLLLSDSGFYLCARNHGGSGANVLTFGAGSRLTVL.

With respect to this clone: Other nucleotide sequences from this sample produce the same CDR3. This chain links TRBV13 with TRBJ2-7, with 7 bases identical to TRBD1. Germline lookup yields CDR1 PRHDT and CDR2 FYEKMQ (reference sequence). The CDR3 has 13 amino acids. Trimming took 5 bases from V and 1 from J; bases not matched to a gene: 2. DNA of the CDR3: TGTGCCAGCAGCAGGGACAGATCCTACGAGCAGTACTTC. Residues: CASSRDRSYEQYF.

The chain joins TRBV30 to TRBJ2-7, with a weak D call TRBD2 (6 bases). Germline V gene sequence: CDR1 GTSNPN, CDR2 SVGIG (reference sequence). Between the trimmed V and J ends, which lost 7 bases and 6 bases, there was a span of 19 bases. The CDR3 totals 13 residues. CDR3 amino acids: CASIGLSGGEQYF. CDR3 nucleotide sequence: TGTGCCTCAATTGGACTATCTGGGGGCGAGCAGTACTTC.

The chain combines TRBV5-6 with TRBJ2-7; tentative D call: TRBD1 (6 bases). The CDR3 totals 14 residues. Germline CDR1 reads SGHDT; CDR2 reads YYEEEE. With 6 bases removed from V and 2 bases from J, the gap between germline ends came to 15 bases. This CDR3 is CASTLVAGAYEQYF. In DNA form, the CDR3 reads TGTGCCAGCACCCTGGTGGCAGGGGCCTACGAGCAGTACTTC.

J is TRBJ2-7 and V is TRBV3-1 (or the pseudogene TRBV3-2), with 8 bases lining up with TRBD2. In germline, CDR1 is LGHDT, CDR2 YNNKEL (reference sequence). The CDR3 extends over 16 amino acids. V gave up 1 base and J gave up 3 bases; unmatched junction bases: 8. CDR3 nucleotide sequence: TGTGCCAGCAGCCAAGCCCGGGGGGGAAGAGACTACGAGCAGTACTTC. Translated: CASSQARGGRDYEQYF.

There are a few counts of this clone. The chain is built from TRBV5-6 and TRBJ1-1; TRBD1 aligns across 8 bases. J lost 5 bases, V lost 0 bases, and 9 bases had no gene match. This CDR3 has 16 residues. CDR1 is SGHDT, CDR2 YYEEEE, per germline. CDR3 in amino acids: CASSLGQGPWGTEAFF. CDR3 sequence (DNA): TGTGCCAGCAGCTTGGGACAGGGGCCTTGGGGAACTGAAGCTTTCTTT. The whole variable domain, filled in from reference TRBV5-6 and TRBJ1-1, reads DAGVTQSPTHLIKTRGQQVTLRCSPKSGHDTVSWYQQALGQGPQFIFQYYEEEERQRGNFPDRFSGHQFPNYSSELNVNALLLGDSALYLCASSLGQGPWGTEAFFGQGTRLTVV.

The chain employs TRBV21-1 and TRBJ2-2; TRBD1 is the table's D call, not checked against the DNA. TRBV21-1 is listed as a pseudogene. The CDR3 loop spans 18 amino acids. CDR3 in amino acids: CASSTSTGGVANTGELFF. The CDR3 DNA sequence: TGTGCCAGCAGCACCTCGACAGGTGGAGTGGCAAACACCGGGGAGCTGTTTTTT.